This T cell receptor (beta chain) appears in the sequencing data of a study of T cells in Graves' hyperthyroidism and ophthalmopathy. Study information: The blood sample was taken at first diagnosis, before treatment began.

TCR beta CDR3 sequences were amplified from RNA transcripts. First-round RT-PCR with HTBI primers amplified the TCR CDR3 region. Via MiXCR, TCRdb re-called the multiplex PCR reads, giving one row per CDR3 protein. The table includes approximately 640,000 distinct CDR3 sequences, about 16% detected once. This CDR3 has 15 residues. With V trimmed by 2 bases and J by 3 bases, 4 bases remained unmatched. Per germline, CDR1 SGHVS and CDR2 FQNEAQ. Using around 10 ml of fresh peripheral blood, PBMCs were prepared. There are many counts of this clonotype. The chain joins TRBV7-8 to TRBJ1-5; 7 nucleotides line up with TRBD1. This TCR came from a woman in her thirties with Graves' hyperthyroidism. The sequenced sample was blood. The CDR3, as DNA: TGTGCCAGCAGCTTATCAGGGGGAGTCAATCAGCCCCAGCATTTT. It yields the protein CASSLSGGVNQPQHF.